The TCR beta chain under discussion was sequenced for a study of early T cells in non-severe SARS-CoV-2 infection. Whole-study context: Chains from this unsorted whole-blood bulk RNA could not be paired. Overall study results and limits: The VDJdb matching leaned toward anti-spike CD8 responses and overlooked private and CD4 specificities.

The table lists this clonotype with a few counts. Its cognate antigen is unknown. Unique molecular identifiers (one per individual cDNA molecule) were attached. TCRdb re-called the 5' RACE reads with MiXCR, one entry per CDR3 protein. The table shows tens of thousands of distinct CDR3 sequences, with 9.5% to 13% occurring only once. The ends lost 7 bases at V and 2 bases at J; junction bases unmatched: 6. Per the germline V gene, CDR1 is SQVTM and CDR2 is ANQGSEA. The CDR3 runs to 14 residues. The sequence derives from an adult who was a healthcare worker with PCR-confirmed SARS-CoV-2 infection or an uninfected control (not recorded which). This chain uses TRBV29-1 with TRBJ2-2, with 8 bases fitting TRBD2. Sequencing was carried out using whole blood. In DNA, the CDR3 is TGCAGCGCCAGAACTAGCGGAAACACCGGGGAGCTGTTTTTT. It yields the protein CSARTSGNTGELFF.